Sequencing of this T cell receptor beta chain was carried out in a study of molecular identifiers for immune sequencing clone quantification. Sorted cells numbering roughly 18,000 to 1,000,000, with 10%, 30% or 50% RNA, yielded the naive CD8 libraries. The germline CDR1 and CDR2 sequences are MNHEY and SVGEGT. This CDR3 has 14 amino acids. About this clonotype itself: Antigen specificity is unknown. Germline is not matched at one junction end, which may reflect a read error.

Previously described methods and listed TCR primers were used for bulk TCR libraries. One entry per CDR3 protein results from TCRdb running MiXCR on the PCR reads. The table has approximately 90,000 distinct CDR3 sequences, 20% to 25% seen once. Findings of the study overall: Spiked Jurkat TCR RNA originating from one cell could reportedly be identified amid more than 950,000 naive cells.

The rearrangement links TRBV6-2 or TRBV6-3 to TRBJ1-5; D unclear. The sequenced sample was naive CD8+ T cells from blood, with Jurkat cell RNA spiked in. The subset was: FACS-sorted CD8+CD4-CCR7+CD45RA+ naive T cells. This clonotype was obtained from a human donor in good health. Some libraries in this study had Jurkat cell RNA spiked in. Written as DNA, the CDR3 is TGTGCCAGCGCCCCCCATCCCCTTCCTCCGCCCCCGCATTTT. It is translated as CASAPHPLPPPPHF.